This T cell receptor beta chain stems from a study of Ad26.COV2.S vaccination and SARS-CoV-2 variants. The overall study: Administration of Ad26.COV2.S was intramuscular, either once or twice 56 days apart.

V gave up 4 bases and J gave up 1 base; unmatched junction bases: 3. Germline CDR1 reads MNHEY; CDR2 reads SVGEGT. This CDR3 has 14 amino acids. As to treatment: 19 received Ad26.COV2.S at low or high dose, single or two shots; five or six received placebo; per-sample allocation not given. Samples came from day 63 after the first vaccine or placebo injection. The individual, an adult aged 18-55 years, was a donor in Boston. Comments on this clone: Its antigen is unknown.

Libraries were prepared by immunoSEQ multiplex PCR; TCRdb keeps only in-frame clonotypes and omits some of them. This sample has hundreds of thousands of clones, with 85% found just once. General study findings and limits: Recipients of vaccine and of placebo showed similar breadth of their non-spike TCR repertoires.

V usage is TRBV6-2 or TRBV6-3 and J usage is TRBJ2-7, with 8 bases identical to TRBD1. The specimen comprised peripheral blood, sampled in a trial of Ad26.COV2.S vaccine versus placebo. This receptor was identified in a person between 18 and 65 years old who received the Ad26.COV2.S COVID-19 vaccine or a placebo. The CDR3: CASSLDRESYEQYF. The CDR3 nucleotides read TGTGCCAGCAGTTTGGACAGGGAATCCTACGAGCAGTACTTC.